This T cell receptor (beta chain) was observed in a study of shared clonotypes between healthy human individuals. The CDR3 length is 14 residues. The V end lost 0 bases, the J end lost 6 bases, and 10 bases lay between the germline ends. Germline V gives CDR1 ENHRY, CDR2 SYGVKD. The assay was immunoSEQ multiplex PCR, and TCRdb's table has in-frame clones only and misses some. Of approximately 2.4 million clones listed, approximately 94% are singletons. The origin of this receptor is a man younger than 35 in good health. The rearrangement uses TRBV10-3 and TRBJ2-3, with D hard to call. The material sequenced was naive CD4+ T cells sorted from blood. Indicated subset: CD45RA+ positively selected. CDR3 sequence (DNA): TGTGCCATCAGTGAGTCCCAAAATGTGGATACGCAGTATTTT. This translates into CAISESQNVDTQYF.